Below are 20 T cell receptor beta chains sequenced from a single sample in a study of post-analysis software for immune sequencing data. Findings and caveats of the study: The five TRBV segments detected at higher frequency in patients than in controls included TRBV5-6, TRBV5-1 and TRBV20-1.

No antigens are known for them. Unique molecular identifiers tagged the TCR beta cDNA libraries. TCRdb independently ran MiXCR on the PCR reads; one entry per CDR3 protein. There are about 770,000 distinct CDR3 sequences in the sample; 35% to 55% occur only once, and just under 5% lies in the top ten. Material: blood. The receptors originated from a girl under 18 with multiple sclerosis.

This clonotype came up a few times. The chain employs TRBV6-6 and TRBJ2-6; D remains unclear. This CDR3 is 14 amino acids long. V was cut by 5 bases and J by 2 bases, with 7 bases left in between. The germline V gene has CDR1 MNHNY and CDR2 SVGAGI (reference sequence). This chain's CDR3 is CASSRDPGANVLTF. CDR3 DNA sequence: TGTGCCAGCAGTAGGGATCCTGGGGCCAACGTCCTGACTTTC.

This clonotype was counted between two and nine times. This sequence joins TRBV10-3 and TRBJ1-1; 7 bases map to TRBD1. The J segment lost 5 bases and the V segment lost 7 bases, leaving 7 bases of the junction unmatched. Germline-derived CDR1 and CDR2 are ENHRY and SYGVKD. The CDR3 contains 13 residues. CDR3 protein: CAITDRAETEAFF. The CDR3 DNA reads TGTGCCATCACCGACAGGGCGGAGACTGAAGCTTTCTTT.

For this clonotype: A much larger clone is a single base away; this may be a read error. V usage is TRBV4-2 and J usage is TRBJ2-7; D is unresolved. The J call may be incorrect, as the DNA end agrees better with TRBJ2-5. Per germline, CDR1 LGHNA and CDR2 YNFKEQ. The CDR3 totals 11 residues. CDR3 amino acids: CASRGEETQYF. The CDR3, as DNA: TGTGCCAGCAGAGGTGAGGAGACCCAGTACTTC.

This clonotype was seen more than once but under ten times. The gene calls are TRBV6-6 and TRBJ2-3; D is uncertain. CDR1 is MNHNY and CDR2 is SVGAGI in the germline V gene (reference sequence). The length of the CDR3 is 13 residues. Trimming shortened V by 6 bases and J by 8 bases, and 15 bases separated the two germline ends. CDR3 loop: CASRVGFNVTQYF. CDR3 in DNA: TGTGCCAGCAGGGTGGGGTTCAATGTTACGCAGTATTTT.

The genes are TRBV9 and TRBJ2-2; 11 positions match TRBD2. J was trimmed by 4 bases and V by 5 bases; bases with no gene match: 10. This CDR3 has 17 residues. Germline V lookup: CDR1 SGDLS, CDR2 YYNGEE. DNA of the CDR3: TGTGCCAGCAGTACTAGCGGGGGCCCCACCCCCACCGGGGAGCTGTTTTTT. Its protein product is CASSTSGGPTPTGELFF.

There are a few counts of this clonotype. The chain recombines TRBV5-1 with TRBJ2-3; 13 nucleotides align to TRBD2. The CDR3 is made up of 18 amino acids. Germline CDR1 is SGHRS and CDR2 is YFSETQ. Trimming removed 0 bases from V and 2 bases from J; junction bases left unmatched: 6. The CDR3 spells CASSLAGTSGASTDTQYF. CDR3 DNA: TGCGCCAGCAGCTTGGCAGGGACTAGCGGGGCATCCACAGATACGCAGTATTTT.

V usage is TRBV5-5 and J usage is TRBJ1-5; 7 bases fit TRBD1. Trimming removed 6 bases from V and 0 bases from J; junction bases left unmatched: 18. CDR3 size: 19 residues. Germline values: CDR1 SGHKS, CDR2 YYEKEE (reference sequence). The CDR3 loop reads CASTHRPTGTEYSNQPQHF. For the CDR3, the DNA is TGTGCCAGCACCCACCGCCCGACCGGGACAGAATATAGCAATCAGCCCCAGCATTTT. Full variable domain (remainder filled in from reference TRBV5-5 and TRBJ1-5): DAGVTQSPTHLIKTRGQQVTLRCSPISGHKSVSWYQQVLGQGPQFIFQYYEKEERGRGNFPDRFSARQFPNYSSELNVNALLLGDSALYLCASTHRPTGTEYSNQPQHFGDGTRLSIL.

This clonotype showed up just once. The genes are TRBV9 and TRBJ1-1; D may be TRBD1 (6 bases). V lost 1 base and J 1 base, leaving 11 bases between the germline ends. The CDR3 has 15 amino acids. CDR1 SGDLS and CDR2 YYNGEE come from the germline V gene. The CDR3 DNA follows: TGTGCCAGCAGCGTATGGGACAACCAGAACACTGAAGCTTTCTTT. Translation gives CASSVWDNQNTEAFF.

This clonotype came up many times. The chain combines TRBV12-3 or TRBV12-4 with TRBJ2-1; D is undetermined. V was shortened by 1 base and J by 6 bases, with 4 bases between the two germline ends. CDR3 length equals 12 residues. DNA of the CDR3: TGTGCCAGCAGTTTAGGTGCCAATGAGCAGTTCTTC. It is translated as CASSLGANEQFF.

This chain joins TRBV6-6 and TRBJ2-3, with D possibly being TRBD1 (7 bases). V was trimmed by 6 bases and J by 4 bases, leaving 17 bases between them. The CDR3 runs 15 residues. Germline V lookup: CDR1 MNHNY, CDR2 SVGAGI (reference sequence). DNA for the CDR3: TGTGCCAGCAGCCTCCGGCAGGGGGGCTCAGATACGCAGTATTTT. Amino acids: CASSLRQGGSDTQYF.

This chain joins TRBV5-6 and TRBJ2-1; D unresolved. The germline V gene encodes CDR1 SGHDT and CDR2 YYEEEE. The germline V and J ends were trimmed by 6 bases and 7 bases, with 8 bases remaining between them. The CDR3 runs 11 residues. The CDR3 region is CASTATNEQFF. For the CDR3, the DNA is TGTGCCAGCACCGCAACGAATGAGCAGTTCTTC.

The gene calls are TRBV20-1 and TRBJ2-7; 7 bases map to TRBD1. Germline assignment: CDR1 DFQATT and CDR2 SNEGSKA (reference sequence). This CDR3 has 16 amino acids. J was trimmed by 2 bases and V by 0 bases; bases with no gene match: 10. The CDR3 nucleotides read TGCAGTGCTAGAGATTTCCGCCGGGACAGAGCCTACGAGCAGTACTTC. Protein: CSARDFRRDRAYEQYF.

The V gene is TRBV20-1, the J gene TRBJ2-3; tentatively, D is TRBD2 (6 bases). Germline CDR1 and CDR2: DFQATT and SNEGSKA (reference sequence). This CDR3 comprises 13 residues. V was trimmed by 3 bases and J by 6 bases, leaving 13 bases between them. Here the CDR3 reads CSASASDGDTQYF. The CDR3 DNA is TGCAGTGCTAGTGCTAGCGACGGGGATACGCAGTATTTT.

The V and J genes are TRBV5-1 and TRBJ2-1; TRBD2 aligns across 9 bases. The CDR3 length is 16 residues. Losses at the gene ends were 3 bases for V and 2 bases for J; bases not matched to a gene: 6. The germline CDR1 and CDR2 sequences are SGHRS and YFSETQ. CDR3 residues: CASSSYSGSTYNEQFF. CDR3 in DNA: TGCGCCAGCAGCTCCTATAGCGGGAGTACCTACAATGAGCAGTTCTTC.

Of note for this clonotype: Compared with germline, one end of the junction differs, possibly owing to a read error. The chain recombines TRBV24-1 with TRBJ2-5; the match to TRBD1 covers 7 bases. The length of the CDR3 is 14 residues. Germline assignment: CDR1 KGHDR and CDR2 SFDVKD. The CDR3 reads CAASDFPGQETQYF. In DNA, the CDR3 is TGTGCCGCCAGTGATTTTCCGGGACAGGAGACCCAGTACTTC.

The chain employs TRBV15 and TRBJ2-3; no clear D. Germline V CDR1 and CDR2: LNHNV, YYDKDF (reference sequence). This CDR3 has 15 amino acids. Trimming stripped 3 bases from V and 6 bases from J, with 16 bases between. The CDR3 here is CATSRRRAAPDTQYF. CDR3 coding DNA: TGTGCCACCAGCAGGAGAAGGGCGGCGCCGGATACGCAGTATTTT.

CDR3: CASSPGIRGQETQYF. The CDR3, as DNA: TGTGCCAGCAGTCCCGGGATAAGGGGGCAAGAGACCCAGTACTTC. The gene calls are TRBV27 and TRBJ2-5, with D maybe TRBD1 (6 bases). The length of the CDR3 is 15 residues. V gave up 5 bases and J gave up 2 bases, with 15 bases separating them. CDR1 is MNHEY and CDR2 is SMNVEV in the germline V gene (reference sequence).

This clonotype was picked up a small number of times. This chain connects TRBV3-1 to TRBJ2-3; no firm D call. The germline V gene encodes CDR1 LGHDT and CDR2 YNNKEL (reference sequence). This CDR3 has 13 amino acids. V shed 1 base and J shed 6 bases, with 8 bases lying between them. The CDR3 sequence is CASSQGSWDTQYF. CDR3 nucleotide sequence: TGTGCCAGCAGCCAAGGGTCGTGGGATACGCAGTATTTT.

The CDR3 DNA is TGTGCCAGCAGCTCCTCCGGGACTGAACTAAATGAGCAGTTCTTC. Amino acid sequence: CASSSSGTELNEQFF. The rearrangement joins TRBV9 to TRBJ2-1; D might be TRBD2 (6 bases). The CDR3 length is 15 residues. The V and J ends lost 4 bases and 7 bases respectively, with 18 bases between them. Germline V gives CDR1 SGDLS, CDR2 YYNGEE.

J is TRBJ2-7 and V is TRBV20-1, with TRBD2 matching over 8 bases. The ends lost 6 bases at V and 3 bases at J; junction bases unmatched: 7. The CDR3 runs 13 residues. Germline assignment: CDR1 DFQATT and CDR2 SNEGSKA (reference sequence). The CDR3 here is CSASSGTVYEQYF. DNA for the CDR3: TGCAGTGCAAGTAGCGGGACCGTCTACGAGCAGTACTTC.